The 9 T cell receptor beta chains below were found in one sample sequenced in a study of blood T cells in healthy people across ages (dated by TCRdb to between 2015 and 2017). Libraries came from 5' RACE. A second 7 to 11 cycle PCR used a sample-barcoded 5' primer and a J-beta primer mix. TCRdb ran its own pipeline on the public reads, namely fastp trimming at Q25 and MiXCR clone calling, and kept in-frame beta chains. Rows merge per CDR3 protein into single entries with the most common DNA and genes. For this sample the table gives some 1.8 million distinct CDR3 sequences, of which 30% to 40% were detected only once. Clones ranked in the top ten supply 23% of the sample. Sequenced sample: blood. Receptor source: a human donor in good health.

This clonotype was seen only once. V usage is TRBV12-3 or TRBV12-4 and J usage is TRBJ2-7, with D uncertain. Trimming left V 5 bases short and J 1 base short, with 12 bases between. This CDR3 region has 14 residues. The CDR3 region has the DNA TGTGCCAGCAGTATCGACACGTCATCCTACGAGCAGTACTTC. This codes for CASSIDTSSYEQYF.

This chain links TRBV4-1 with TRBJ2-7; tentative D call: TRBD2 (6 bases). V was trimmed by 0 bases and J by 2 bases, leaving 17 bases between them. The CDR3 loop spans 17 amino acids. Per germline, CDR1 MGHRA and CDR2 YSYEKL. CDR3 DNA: TGCGCCAGCAGCCAAGATATTAACGGGGGACCTACCTACGAGCAGTACTTC. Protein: CASSQDINGGPTYEQYF.

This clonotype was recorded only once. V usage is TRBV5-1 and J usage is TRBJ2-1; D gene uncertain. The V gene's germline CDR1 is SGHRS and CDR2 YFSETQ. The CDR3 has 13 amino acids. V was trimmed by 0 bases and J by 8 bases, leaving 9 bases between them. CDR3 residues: CASSLGVKDEQFF. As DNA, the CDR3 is TGCGCCAGCAGCTTGGGAGTTAAGGATGAGCAGTTCTTC.

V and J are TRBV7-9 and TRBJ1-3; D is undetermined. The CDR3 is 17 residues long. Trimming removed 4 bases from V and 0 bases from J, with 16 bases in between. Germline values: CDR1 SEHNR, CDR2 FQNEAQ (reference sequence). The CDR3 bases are TGTGCCAGCAGCTCGACATATTCGGGGTTCTCTGGAAACACCATATATTTT. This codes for CASSSTYSGFSGNTIYF.

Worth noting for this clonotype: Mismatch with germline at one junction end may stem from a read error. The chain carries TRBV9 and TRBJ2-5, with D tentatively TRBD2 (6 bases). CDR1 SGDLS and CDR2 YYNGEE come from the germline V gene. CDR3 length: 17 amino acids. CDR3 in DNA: TGTGCCAGCAGCGTAGGAATGAACGGGGGTTCGGGAGAGTCCCAGTACTTC. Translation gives CASSVGMNGGSGESQYF.

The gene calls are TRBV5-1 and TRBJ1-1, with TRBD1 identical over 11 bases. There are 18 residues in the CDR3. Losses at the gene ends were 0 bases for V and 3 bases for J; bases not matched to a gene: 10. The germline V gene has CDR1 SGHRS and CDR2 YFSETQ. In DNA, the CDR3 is TGCGCCAGCAGCTTGGGGCGGACAGGGGGCTACGGCGACACTGAAGCTTTCTTT. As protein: CASSLGRTGGYGDTEAFF.

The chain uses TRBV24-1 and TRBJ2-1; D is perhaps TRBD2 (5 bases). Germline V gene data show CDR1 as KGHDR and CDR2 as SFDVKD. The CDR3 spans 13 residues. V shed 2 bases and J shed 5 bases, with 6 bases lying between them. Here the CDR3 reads CATSDWRNNEQFF. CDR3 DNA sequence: TGTGCCACCAGTGATTGGAGGAACAATGAGCAGTTCTTC.

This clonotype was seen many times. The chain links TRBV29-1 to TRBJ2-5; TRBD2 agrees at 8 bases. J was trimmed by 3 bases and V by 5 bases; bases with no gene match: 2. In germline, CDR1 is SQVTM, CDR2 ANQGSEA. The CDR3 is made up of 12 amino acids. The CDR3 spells CSVLSGEETQYF. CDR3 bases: TGCAGCGTTCTTAGCGGGGAAGAGACCCAGTACTTC.

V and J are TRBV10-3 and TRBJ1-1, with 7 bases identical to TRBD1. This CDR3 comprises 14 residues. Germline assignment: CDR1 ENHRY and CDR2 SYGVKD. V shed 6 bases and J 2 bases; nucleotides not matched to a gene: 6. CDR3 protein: CAIRRDSQNTEAFF. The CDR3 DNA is TGTGCCATCAGGAGGGACAGTCAAAACACTGAAGCTTTCTTT.